The 30 T cell receptor beta chains listed next were all sequenced from one sample in a study of blood T cell repertoires in COVID-19 (dated by TCRdb to about 2020). Libraries were prepared through the immunoSEQ multiplex PCR assay. Sourced from immuneACCESS, this table was stored by TCRdb with only in-frame sequences that have V and J called. A share of the clones is absent; for the studies checked, an unresolved V gene accounts for under half, and the remainder has no known explanation. This sample has roughly 150,000 clones in its table, and roughly 90% of those were observed once. The ten largest clones take up roughly 3.1% of the sample. The specimen was peripheral blood. The receptors come from a man in his 60s with acute or convalescent COVID-19.

This chain uses TRBV11-3 with TRBJ2-1, with 8 bases aligning to TRBD2. The CDR3 contains 15 residues. Germline lookup yields CDR1 SGHNT and CDR2 YENEEA. Unmatched junction bases numbered 1, after V lost 1 base and J lost 2 bases. The CDR3 sequence: CASSLGRGAYNEQFF. The CDR3 DNA reads TGTGCCAGCAGCTTAGGGCGGGGGGCCTACAATGAGCAGTTCTTC.

The chain is built from TRBV5-1 and TRBJ2-3; D is possibly TRBD2 (6 bases). There are 14 residues in the CDR3. Trimming took off 6 bases at V and 0 bases at J, with 11 bases between the two ends. CDR1 and CDR2 from the germline V gene are SGHRS and YFSETQ. CDR3 sequence reads: CASNGGVSTDTQYF. CDR3 in DNA: TGCGCCAGCAACGGCGGGGTAAGCACAGATACGCAGTATTTT.

This chain joins TRBV30 and TRBJ1-2, with TRBD1 as a possible D gene (6 bases). The CDR3 spans 14 residues. CDR1 and CDR2 from the germline V gene are GTSNPN and SVGIG (reference sequence). Trimming removed 0 bases from V and 8 bases from J, with 16 bases in between. The CDR3 nucleotides read TGTGCCTGGAGTGTATCCGACAGGCAGAGGGGCTACACCTTC. Encoded protein: CAWSVSDRQRGYTF.

The chain joins TRBV18 to TRBJ1-2; D remains ambiguous. The CDR3 is made up of 16 amino acids. From germline, CDR1 is KGHSH and CDR2 LQKENI. V gave up 0 bases and J gave up 0 bases, with 11 bases separating them. The CDR3 DNA follows: TGTGCCAGCTCACCACCCAAACGGCGGGCTAACTATGGCTACACCTTC. Translation gives CASSPPKRRANYGYTF.

The chain links TRBV6-5 to TRBJ2-1, with a possible D match to TRBD1 (5 bases). Germline-derived CDR1 and CDR2 are MNHEY and SVGAGI. The ends were cut back, 6 bases at V and 7 bases at J, with 16 bases in the middle. The CDR3 length is 14 residues. CDR3 nucleotides: TGTGCCAGCAGGCCATCTTTCAAGGGGAATGAGCAGTTCTTC. Encoded protein: CASRPSFKGNEQFF.

The genes are TRBV14 and TRBJ2-5, with 8 bases matching TRBD1. This CDR3 spans 17 amino acids. J gave up 9 bases and V 3 bases, and 18 bases lay outside the gene matches. Germline loops: CDR1 SGHDN, CDR2 FVKESK. The chain's CDR3 is CASSQHLYSGQAPPQYF. The CDR3 region has the DNA TGTGCCAGCAGCCAGCACTTGTACTCGGGACAGGCCCCGCCCCAGTACTTC.

The rearrangement links TRBV7-9 to TRBJ1-2, with D tentatively TRBD1 (5 bases). Germline assignment: CDR1 SEHNR and CDR2 FQNEAQ (reference sequence). V lost 5 bases, J lost 4 bases, and 14 bases lay in between. The CDR3 runs 14 residues. The CDR3 loop reads CASSPPTDAYGYTF. In DNA, the CDR3 is TGTGCCAGCAGCCCCCCGACAGATGCCTATGGCTACACCTTC.

V is TRBV6-2 or TRBV6-3 and J is TRBJ2-7; unclear D gene. V lost 6 bases and J 3 bases, leaving 9 bases between the germline ends. The V gene's germline CDR1 is MNHEY and CDR2 SVGEGT. The CDR3 has 12 residues. The chain's CDR3 is CASSPLDYEQYF. CDR3 nucleotide sequence: TGTGCCAGCAGCCCTCTAGACTACGAGCAGTACTTC.

The chain couples TRBV5-1 to TRBJ1-1; possible D gene TRBD1, 6 bases. The CDR3 totals 15 residues. CDR1 and CDR2 from the germline V gene are SGHRS and YFSETQ. Deletions cut 4 bases from V and 11 bases from J, with 24 bases between. The CDR3 nucleotides are TGCGCCAGCAGCCGAAGACAGGCCTACCCTCTGAAGGCTTTCTTT. As protein: CASSRRQAYPLKAFF.

The rearrangement uses TRBV19 and TRBJ1-5, with D uncertain. Germline V gives CDR1 LNHDA, CDR2 SQIVND (reference sequence). This CDR3 comprises 14 residues. V lost 3 bases to trimming and J lost 0 bases, with 6 bases between them. The CDR3 reads CASSIDTSNQPQHF. As DNA, the CDR3 is TGTGCCAGTAGTATCGACACTAGCAATCAGCCCCAGCATTTT.

The chain links TRBV5-1 to TRBJ2-2, with TRBD1 as a possible D gene (6 bases). Germline V gives CDR1 SGHRS, CDR2 YFSETQ. V lost 0 bases, J lost 0 bases, and 9 bases lay in between. This CDR3 comprises 16 residues. Here the CDR3 DNA reads TGCGCCAGCAGCTTGGGCGACAGGACGAACACCGGGGAGCTGTTTTTT. This gives the protein CASSLGDRTNTGELFF.

The genes are TRBV13 and TRBJ1-2, with 12 bases identical to TRBD1. The V gene's germline CDR1 is PRHDT and CDR2 FYEKMQ (reference sequence). Trimming removed 0 bases from V and 7 bases from J; junction bases left unmatched: 3. The CDR3 runs 15 residues. This CDR3 reads CASSLGGTGGSGYTF. The DNA for the CDR3 is TGTGCCAGCAGCTTAGGAGGGACAGGGGGCTCTGGCTACACCTTC.

In its sample, this clone was seen a few times. The chain couples TRBV2 to TRBJ2-7, with TRBD1 as a possible D gene (6 bases). The CDR3 contains 15 residues. V dropped 3 bases and J dropped 9 bases, with 21 bases sitting between them. Germline-derived CDR1 and CDR2 are SNHLY and FYNNEI. As DNA, the CDR3 is TGTGCCAGCAGTGAGTTAGGGGGTGGCACTACTAGGCAGTACTTC. As protein: CASSELGGGTTRQYF.

The chain carries TRBV7-6 and TRBJ1-6; 7 bases are a match to TRBD1. The CDR3 is 16 amino acids. The V segment lost 5 bases and the J segment 7 bases; nucleotides outside the gene matches: 11. Germline V CDR1 and CDR2: SGHVS, FNYEAQ. DNA of the CDR3: TGTGCCAGCAGCCCCGGCAGGGGGAGACCAAATTCACCCCTCCACTTT. It translates to CASSPGRGRPNSPLHF. The full variable domain, rest sourced from reference TRBV7-6 and TRBJ1-6, is GAGVSQSPRYKVTKRGQDVALRCDPISGHVSLYWYRQALGQGPEFLTYFNYEAQQDKSGLPNDRFSAERPEGSISTLTIQRTEQRDSAMYRCASSPGRGRPNSPLHFGNGTRLTVT.

The V call is TRBV12-5, the J call TRBJ1-6; possible D gene TRBD1, 5 bases. V shed 5 bases and J shed 5 bases, with 19 bases lying between them. This CDR3 contains 17 residues. Germline values: CDR1 LGHNT, CDR2 FRNRAP. The CDR3 sequence is CASGPWPGREDNSPLHF. CDR3 DNA: TGTGCTAGTGGTCCTTGGCCTGGCAGGGAGGATAATTCACCCCTCCACTTT.

The CDR3 here is CASSLGGQETQYF. The CDR3 nucleotides are TGCGCCAGCAGCTTGGGAGGCCAAGAGACCCAGTACTTC. V gene TRBV5-1 combines with J gene TRBJ2-5; D remains unclear. This CDR3 contains 13 residues. Trimming took off 0 bases at V and 1 base at J, with 4 bases between the two ends. Per germline, CDR1 SGHRS and CDR2 YFSETQ.

This chain uses TRBV4-3 with TRBJ1-1; D is unresolved. CDR1 and CDR2 (germline): LGHNA, YSLEER. Between the trimmed V and J ends, which lost 1 base and 5 bases, there was a span of 8 bases. This CDR3 contains 13 residues. The CDR3 sequence is CASSQAVFTEAFF. In nucleotides, the CDR3 is TGCGCCAGCAGCCAAGCGGTCTTTACTGAAGCTTTCTTT.

The rearrangement uses TRBV9 and TRBJ1-2; D remains unclear. Germline V CDR1 and CDR2: SGDLS, YYNGEE. This CDR3 is 14 amino acids long. Trimming took off 1 base at V and 7 bases at J, with 14 bases between the two ends. The CDR3 loop reads CASSVSSGGVGYTF. DNA of the CDR3: TGTGCCAGCAGCGTATCCTCAGGCGGGGTTGGCTACACCTTC.

The table lists this clone with a count of one. The V and J genes are TRBV6-5 and TRBJ2-5, with a tentative D call TRBD2 (6 bases). CDR1 is MNHEY and CDR2 is SVGAGI in the germline V gene. This CDR3 contains 14 residues. V was pared by 2 bases and J by 5 bases, with 12 bases between. The CDR3 loop reads CASSYSTGRETQYF. In DNA form, the CDR3 reads TGTGCCAGCAGTTACAGTACGGGGAGGGAGACCCAGTACTTC.

The chain couples TRBV2 to TRBJ1-5; D is ambiguous. The germline CDR1 and CDR2 sequences are SNHLY and FYNNEI. V was pared by 1 base and J by 11 bases, with 12 bases between. The CDR3 extends over 13 amino acids. The CDR3 DNA reads as TGTGCCAGCAGTGAAGAGGAGGCTTTGGCCCAGCATTTT. It specifies CASSEEEALAQHF. The whole variable domain, filled in from reference TRBV2 and TRBJ1-5, reads EPEVTQTPSHQVTQMGQEVILRCVPISNHLYFYWYRQILGQKVEFLVSFYNNEISEKSEIFDDQFSVERPDGSNFTLKIRSTKLEDSAMYFCASSEEEALAQHFGDGTRLSIL.

This clone was counted only a few times. The chain has TRBV6-5 and TRBJ1-4; 7 positions agree with TRBD1. The V gene's germline CDR1 is MNHEY and CDR2 SVGAGI. J lost 3 bases, V lost 2 bases, and 6 bases had no gene match. This CDR3 is built from 16 residues. CDR3 in amino acids: CASSYARGEANEKLFF. The CDR3 bases are TGTGCCAGCAGTTACGCCAGGGGGGAGGCTAATGAAAAACTGTTTTTT.

This clone was seen a handful of times. This chain connects TRBV7-2 to TRBJ1-2; 7 positions agree with TRBD1. The CDR3 runs to 14 residues. Germline CDR1 SGHTA, CDR2 FQGNSA. The V and J ends lost 1 base and 4 bases, in that order; junction bases with no gene match: 3. The DNA for the CDR3 is TGTGCCAGCAGCTTAGGACAGGGTGGCTATGGCTACACCTTC. Its protein product is CASSLGQGGYGYTF.

The V and J genes are TRBV9 and TRBJ2-3; D is unresolved. Germline-derived CDR1 and CDR2 are SGDLS and YYNGEE. The CDR3 contains 16 residues. V was clipped by 0 bases and J by 1 base, with 12 bases between them. The CDR3 nucleotides are TGTGCCAGCAGCGTAGCCTCCCCCCGCGGCACAGATACGCAGTATTTT. It codes for CASSVASPRGTDTQYF.

The rearrangement joins TRBV19 to TRBJ2-1; D might be TRBD2 (5 bases). V lost 7 bases and J lost 3, with 13 bases in between. CDR1 LNHDA and CDR2 SQIVND come from the germline V gene (reference sequence). The CDR3 has 14 residues. The CDR3 here is CASTSGWGYNEQFF. The CDR3 DNA sequence: TGTGCCAGTACCAGCGGATGGGGCTACAATGAGCAGTTCTTC.

This chain connects TRBV14 to TRBJ2-3, with a possible D match to TRBD2 (7 bases). CDR1 SGHDN and CDR2 FVKESK come from the germline V gene. This CDR3 is built from 18 residues. V lost 4 bases, J lost 2 bases, and 22 bases lay in between. The CDR3 is CASSPVVARGPNTDTQYF. The CDR3 DNA reads TGTGCCAGCAGCCCGGTGGTAGCGCGGGGGCCTAACACAGATACGCAGTATTTT.

V and J are TRBV9 and TRBJ2-5, with 7 bases aligning to TRBD1. The CDR3 runs to 14 residues. Germline V gene data show CDR1 as SGDLS and CDR2 as YYNGEE. J was trimmed by 5 bases and V by 3 bases; bases with no gene match: 7. The CDR3, as DNA: TGTGCCAGCAGCGCGCTGACAGGGACGGAGACCCAGTACTTC. As protein: CASSALTGTETQYF.

This clone was recorded at least ten times. The chain employs TRBV19 and TRBJ1-1; no clear D gene. CDR1 and CDR2 (germline): LNHDA, SQIVND (reference sequence). V was pared by 3 bases and J by 0 bases, with 5 bases between. The CDR3 extends over 13 amino acids. CDR3 in DNA: TGTGCCAGTAGTATGGCTTTGAACACTGAAGCTTTCTTT. Translated, it gives CASSMALNTEAFF.

This chain links TRBV18 with TRBJ1-1; the D gene is possibly TRBD1 (6 bases). The germline V gene encodes CDR1 KGHSH and CDR2 LQKENI. The CDR3 is 15 amino acids. The V and J ends lost 6 bases and 0 bases respectively, with 14 bases between them. The CDR3 nucleotides read TGTGCCAGCTCGCCCATTAGGGGGTTGAACACTGAAGCTTTCTTT. It is translated as CASSPIRGLNTEAFF.

The CDR3 DNA reads TGTGCCAGCAGCTTGGGGACAGGGGTACCCTACACCTTC. This codes for CASSLGTGVPYTF. The rearrangement uses TRBV5-6 and TRBJ1-2; 9 nucleotides agree with TRBD1. The CDR3 has 13 amino acids. J was trimmed by 10 bases and V by 0 bases; bases with no gene match: 4. Germline V gene lookup returns CDR1 SGHDT and CDR2 YYEEEE.

CDR3: CASSQQKTNYGYTF. The CDR3 DNA is TGCGCCAGCAGCCAACAGAAGACTAACTATGGCTACACCTTC. The chain uses TRBV4-1 and TRBJ1-2; D is ambiguous. The germline V gene encodes CDR1 MGHRA and CDR2 YSYEKL. There are 14 residues in the CDR3. V lost 2 bases, J lost 0 bases, and 7 bases lay in between.